This is a list of T cell receptor beta chains from one sample in a study of T cell clonotyping in hematopoietic cell transplantation. Profiled with immunoSEQ multiplex PCR; TCRdb holds only in-frame clones, not every one. This repertoire shows tens of thousands of clones, 86% found once; its top ten account for under 7%. Material: peripheral blood mononuclear cells, obtained before stem cell transplant. Receptor source: a man in his sixties with biphenotypic leukemia. Some clones in this sample may be carry-over from other donors' samples. Both conserved end residues are part of each CDR3. Each record gives: V gene, J gene, clone size, D gene, CDR3 protein, CDR3 DNA. The D gene is left open where the match is weak. Expanded clones get a size class; other rows say once, few or many, or leave the size out.

V: TRBV4-3; J: TRBJ2-7; size: medium-sized; D: TRBD1; CDR3: CASSQYGQGGYEQYF; DNA: TGCGCCAGCAGCCAATACGGACAGGGGGGGTACGAGCAGTACTTC
V: TRBV28; J: TRBJ1-2; size: NA; D: NA; CDR3: CASKSGDYGYTF; DNA: TGTGCCAGCAAGTCGGGCGACTATGGCTACACCTTC
V: TRBV6-4; J: TRBJ2-3; size: NA; D: NA; CDR3: CASSGGRATDTQYF; DNA: TGTGCCAGCAGTGGGGGCAGGGCGACAGATACGCAGTATTTT
V: TRBV14; J: TRBJ2-7; size: NA; D: TRBD2; CDR3: CASSQWTSRSSEQYF; DNA: TGTGCCAGCAGCCAATGGACTAGCCGGAGTTCCGAGCAGTACTTC
V: TRBV18; J: TRBJ2-3; size: NA; D: TRBD2; CDR3: CASSLAGGGTDTQYF; DNA: TGTGCCAGCTCACTAGCGGGAGGGGGCACAGATACGCAGTATTTT
V: TRBV9; J: TRBJ2-3; size: NA; D: NA; CDR3: CASSRRGRDTVAQYF; DNA: TGTGCCAGCAGCCGCCGGGGCCGGGACACCGTAGCGCAGTATTTT
V: TRBV5-1; J: TRBJ1-1; size: NA; D: TRBD1; CDR3: CASSLGQGEAFF; DNA: TGCGCCAGCAGCCTGGGACAGGGCGAAGCTTTCTTT
V: TRBV30; J: TRBJ2-5; size: NA; D: NA; CDR3: CAGVEWGVSIETQYF; DNA: TGTGCCGGGGTGGAGTGGGGGGTTAGTATAGAGACCCAGTACTTC
V: TRBV6-5; J: TRBJ2-7; size: few; D: TRBD2; CDR3: CASRNSGSYEQYF; DNA: TGTGCCAGCAGAAATAGCGGGTCTTACGAGCAGTACTTC
V: TRBV19; J: TRBJ2-5; size: few; D: NA; CDR3: CASSSWIGSGGLGETQYF; DNA: TGTGCCAGTAGTTCCTGGATCGGGAGTGGGGGTCTTGGGGAGACCCAGTACTTC
V: TRBV7-2; J: TRBJ2-5; size: NA; D: NA; CDR3: CASSLGHQETQYF; DNA: TGTGCCAGCAGCTTAGGGCACCAAGAGACCCAGTACTTC
V: TRBV28; J: TRBJ1-2; size: NA; D: NA; CDR3: CASSFRPNGYTF; DNA: TGTGCCAGCAGTTTTCGCCCGAATGGCTACACCTTC
V: TRBV30; J: TRBJ2-3; size: NA; D: TRBD2; CDR3: CAWSVTSGSGTDTQYF; DNA: TGTGCCTGGAGTGTGACTAGCGGGAGCGGGACAGATACGCAGTATTTT
V: TRBV25-1; J: TRBJ2-7; size: NA; D: TRBD2; CDR3: CASSEYSGRTYEQYF; DNA: TGTGCCAGCAGTGAATACAGCGGGAGAACCTACGAGCAGTACTTC
V: TRBV4-1; J: TRBJ2-2; size: NA; D: NA; CDR3: CASSQRLARVRTGELFF; DNA: TGCGCCAGCAGCCAACGTCTAGCGAGAGTAAGGACCGGGGAGCTGTTTTTT
V: TRBV5-1; J: TRBJ2-7; size: NA; D: NA; CDR3: CASSLRGASYEQYF; DNA: TGCGCCAGCAGCTTGCGAGGGGCCTCCTACGAGCAGTACTTC
V: TRBV9; J: TRBJ2-1; size: NA; D: NA; CDR3: CASSVGRGAGNEQFF; DNA: TGTGCCAGCAGCGTAGGCAGGGGCGCCGGCAATGAGCAGTTCTTC
V: TRBV29-1; J: TRBJ2-2; size: NA; D: NA; CDR3: CSVGAGANTGELFF; DNA: TGCAGCGTTGGGGCAGGGGCGAACACCGGGGAGCTGTTTTTT
V: TRBV28; J: TRBJ2-2; size: NA; D: NA; CDR3: CASRRQTGELFF; DNA: TGTGCCAGCAGACGACAAACCGGGGAGCTGTTTTTT
V: TRBV19; J: TRBJ1-5; size: NA; D: TRBD1; CDR3: CASITRQGESSNQPQHF; DNA: TGTGCCAGTATAACACGTCAGGGGGAGAGCAGCAATCAGCCCCAGCATTTT
V: TRBV5-1; J: TRBJ2-2; size: NA; D: TRBD2; CDR3: CASSSGLAENTGELFF; DNA: TGCGCCAGCAGCTCGGGACTAGCGGAAAACACCGGGGAGCTGTTTTTT
V: TRBV6-6; J: TRBJ2-7; size: NA; D: NA; CDR3: CATRYGVEQYF; DNA: TGTGCCACTCGCTACGGGGTCGAGCAGTACTTC
V: TRBV5-1; J: TRBJ2-2; size: NA; D: NA; CDR3: CASFFEPGELFF; DNA: TGCGCCAGTTTCTTCGAACCGGGGGAGCTGTTTTTT
V: TRBV5-1; J: TRBJ2-7; size: NA; D: TRBD2; CDR3: CASSLQLAGGLSYEQYF; DNA: TGCGCCAGCAGCTTGCAACTAGCGGGAGGGCTCTCCTACGAGCAGTACTTC
V: TRBV6-6; J: TRBJ1-1; size: NA; D: TRBD1; CDR3: CASSYPAQGHTEAFF; DNA: TGTGCCAGCAGTTACCCGGCACAGGGGCACACTGAAGCTTTCTTT
V: TRBV27; J: TRBJ1-2; size: NA; D: NA; CDR3: CASTSRQGGYTF; DNA: TGTGCCAGTACCTCACGACAAGGTGGCTACACCTTC
V: TRBV20-1; J: TRBJ1-1; size: NA; D: NA; CDR3: CRTGYDAFF; DNA: TGCAGAACAGGGTACGACGCTTTCTTT
V: TRBV19; J: TRBJ2-7; size: once; D: TRBD1; CDR3: CASGDRGSYEQYF; DNA: TGTGCCAGTGGGGACAGGGGTTCCTACGAGCAGTACTTC
V: TRBV28; J: TRBJ2-7; size: NA; D: NA; CDR3: CASSPNRHEQYF; DNA: TGTGCCAGCAGTCCCAACCGCCACGAGCAGTACTTC
V: TRBV5-1; J: TRBJ1-5; size: NA; D: NA; CDR3: CASSLGPEYSNQPQHF; DNA: TGCGCCAGCAGCCTAGGGCCGGAATATAGCAATCAGCCCCAGCATTTT
V: TRBV7-2; J: TRBJ1-5; size: NA; D: TRBD1; CDR3: CASSLRQGVGPQHF; DNA: TGTGCCAGCAGCCTCCGACAGGGGGTTGGGCCCCAGCATTTT
V: TRBV7-9; J: TRBJ1-4; size: NA; D: NA; CDR3: CASKRQGLGTPDEKLFF; DNA: TGTGCCAGTAAGCGCCAAGGGCTGGGAACGCCGGATGAAAAACTGTTTTTT
V: TRBV5-1; J: TRBJ1-3; size: NA; D: NA; CDR3: CASSLGPTGNTIYF; DNA: TGCGCCAGCAGCTTGGGGCCAACTGGAAACACCATATATTTT
V: TRBV6-5; J: TRBJ2-5; size: NA; D: NA; CDR3: CASSPDPWSHQYF; DNA: TGTGCCAGCAGCCCCGATCCTTGGAGCCACCAGTACTTC
V: TRBV10-1; J: TRBJ1-6; size: NA; D: NA; CDR3: CASFRVVGNSPLHF; DNA: TGCGCCAGTTTCAGGGTGGTGGGCAATTCACCCCTCCACTTT
V: TRBV19; J: TRBJ2-3; size: NA; D: NA; CDR3: CASSWALGTDTQYF; DNA: TGTGCCAGTAGTTGGGCCCTAGGGACAGATACGCAGTATTTT
V: TRBV28; J: TRBJ2-2; size: NA; D: NA; CDR3: CASMAGNTGELFF; DNA: TGTGCCAGCATGGCGGGGAACACCGGGGAGCTGTTTTTT
V: TRBV7-9; J: TRBJ2-7; size: NA; D: NA; CDR3: CASSFSLSYEQYF; DNA: TGTGCCAGCAGCTTTAGTCTCTCCTACGAGCAGTACTTC
V: TRBV30; J: TRBJ2-7; size: NA; D: TRBD1; CDR3: CAWSVLVQGLAEQYF; DNA: TGTGCCTGGAGTGTACTAGTACAGGGGTTGGCCGAGCAGTACTTC
V: TRBV4-2; J: TRBJ2-7; size: NA; D: TRBD1; CDR3: CASTPDLDTGGFSYEQYF; DNA: TGTGCCAGCACCCCCGACCTCGATACAGGGGGGTTCTCCTACGAGCAGTACTTC
V: TRBV9; J: TRBJ2-2; size: NA; D: TRBD1; CDR3: CASSAYYRDRVTGELFF; DNA: TGTGCCAGCAGCGCTTACTACCGGGACAGGGTAACCGGGGAGCTGTTTTTT
V: TRBV5-1; J: TRBJ2-5; size: NA; D: NA; CDR3: CASSLVAPPETQYF; DNA: TGCGCCAGCAGCTTGGTAGCCCCGCCAGAGACCCAGTACTTC
V: TRBV30; J: TRBJ1-4; size: NA; D: NA; CDR3: CAWSVREGSGKLFF; DNA: TGTGCCTGGAGTGTACGGGAAGGCTCGGGGAAACTGTTTTTT
V: TRBV20-1; J: TRBJ2-1; size: NA; D: TRBD1; CDR3: CSARWGQGQFF; DNA: TGCAGTGCTAGGTGGGGACAGGGGCAGTTCTTC
V: TRBV7-3; J: TRBJ2-2; size: NA; D: NA; CDR3: CATAAANTGELFF; DNA: TGTGCCACCGCGGCGGCGAACACCGGGGAGCTGTTTTTT
V: TRBV5-6; J: TRBJ2-7; size: NA; D: TRBD1; CDR3: CASSIRDRGSYEQYF; DNA: TGTGCCAGCAGCATCCGGGACAGGGGTTCCTACGAGCAGTACTTC
V: TRBV14; J: TRBJ2-1; size: once; D: NA; CDR3: CASSHPLRRNRQFF; DNA: TGTGCCAGCAGCCACCCTCTGAGAAGAAACAGGCAGTTCTTC
V: TRBV10-3; J: TRBJ2-7; size: NA; D: TRBD1; CDR3: CAIAGGDRGHEQYF; DNA: TGTGCCATCGCTGGAGGGGACAGGGGCCACGAGCAGTACTTC
V: TRBV5-1; J: TRBJ2-7; size: NA; D: TRBD1; CDR3: CASRARWDRVSSYEQYF; DNA: TGCGCCAGCAGAGCCCGGTGGGACAGGGTTAGCTCCTACGAGCAGTACTTC
V: TRBV5-1; J: TRBJ2-7; size: NA; D: NA; CDR3: CASSRTANSYEQYF; DNA: TGCGCCAGCAGCCGGACAGCAAACTCCTACGAGCAGTACTTC
V: TRBV29-1; J: TRBJ1-1; size: NA; D: TRBD1; CDR3: CSVRDRAAFF; DNA: TGCAGCGTGCGGGACAGGGCGGCTTTCTTT
V: TRBV30; J: TRBJ2-3; size: NA; D: NA; CDR3: CAWTLRGEQYF; DNA: TGTGCCTGGACTCTGAGGGGGGAGCAGTATTTT
V: TRBV30; J: TRBJ1-1; size: NA; D: NA; CDR3: CAWKKGVNTEAFF; DNA: TGTGCCTGGAAGAAGGGTGTGAACACTGAAGCTTTCTTT
V: TRBV7-3; J: TRBJ2-7; size: NA; D: TRBD2; CDR3: CASSLNGRAFEQYF; DNA: TGTGCCAGCAGCTTAAACGGGAGGGCCTTCGAGCAGTACTTC